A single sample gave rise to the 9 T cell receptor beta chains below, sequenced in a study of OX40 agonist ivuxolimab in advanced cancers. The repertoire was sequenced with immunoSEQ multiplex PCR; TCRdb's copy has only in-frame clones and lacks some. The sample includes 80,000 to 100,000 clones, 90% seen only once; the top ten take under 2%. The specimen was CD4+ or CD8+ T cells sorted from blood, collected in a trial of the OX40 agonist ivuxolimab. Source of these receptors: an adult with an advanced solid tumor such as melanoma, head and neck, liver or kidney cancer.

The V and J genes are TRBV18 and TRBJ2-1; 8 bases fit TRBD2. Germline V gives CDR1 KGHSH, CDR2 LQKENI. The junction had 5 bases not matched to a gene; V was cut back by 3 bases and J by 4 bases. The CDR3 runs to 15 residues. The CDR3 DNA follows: TGTGCCAGCTCACCCGGACTAGCTACGTACAATGAGCAGTTCTTC. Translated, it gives CASSPGLATYNEQFF.

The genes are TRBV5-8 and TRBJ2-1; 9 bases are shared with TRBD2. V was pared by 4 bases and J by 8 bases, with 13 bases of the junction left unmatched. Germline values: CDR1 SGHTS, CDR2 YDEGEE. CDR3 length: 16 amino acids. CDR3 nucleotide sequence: TGTGCCAGCAGCCCCCGGGGTAGCGGGAGCGCCGATGAGCAGTTCTTC. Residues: CASSPRGSGSADEQFF.

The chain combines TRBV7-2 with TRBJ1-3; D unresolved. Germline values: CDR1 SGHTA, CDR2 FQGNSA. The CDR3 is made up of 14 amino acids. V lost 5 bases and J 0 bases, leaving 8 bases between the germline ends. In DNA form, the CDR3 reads TGTGCCAGCAGCGGAGGCTACTCTGGAAACACCATATATTTT. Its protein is CASSGGYSGNTIYF.

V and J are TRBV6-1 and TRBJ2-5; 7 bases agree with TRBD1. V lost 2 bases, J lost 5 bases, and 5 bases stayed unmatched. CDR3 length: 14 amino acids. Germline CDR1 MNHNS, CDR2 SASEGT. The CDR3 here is CASSEHRGDETQYF. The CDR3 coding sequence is TGTGCCAGCAGTGAACACAGGGGAGACGAGACCCAGTACTTC.

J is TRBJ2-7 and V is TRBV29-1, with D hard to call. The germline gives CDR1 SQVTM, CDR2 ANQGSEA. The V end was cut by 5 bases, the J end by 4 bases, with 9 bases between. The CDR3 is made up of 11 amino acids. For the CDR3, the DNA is TGCAGCGTTCGGCACTATTACGAGCAGTACTTC. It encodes CSVRHYYEQYF.

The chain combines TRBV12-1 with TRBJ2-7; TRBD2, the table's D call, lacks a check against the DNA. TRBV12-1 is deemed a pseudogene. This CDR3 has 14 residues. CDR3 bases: TGTGCCAGCAGCCGTCAAAGCGGGAGGGGAACTACGTACTTC. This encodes CASSRQSGRGTTYF.

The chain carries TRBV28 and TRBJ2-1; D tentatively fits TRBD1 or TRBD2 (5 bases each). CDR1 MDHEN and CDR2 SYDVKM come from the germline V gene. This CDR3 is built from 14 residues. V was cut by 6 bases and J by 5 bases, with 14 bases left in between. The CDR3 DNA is TGTGCCAGCAGCTTACTAGGGGTCCACAATGAGCAGTTCTTC. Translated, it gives CASSLLGVHNEQFF.

The CDR3 sequence is CASSQTGTYEQYF. The CDR3 DNA is TGTGCCAGCAGCCAGACTGGAACCTACGAGCAGTACTTC. The chain combines TRBV7-2 with TRBJ2-7; D gene uncertain. Trimming left V 5 bases short and J 2 bases short, with 10 bases between. The CDR3 sequence is 13 residues long. Germline assignment: CDR1 SGHTA and CDR2 FQGNSA.

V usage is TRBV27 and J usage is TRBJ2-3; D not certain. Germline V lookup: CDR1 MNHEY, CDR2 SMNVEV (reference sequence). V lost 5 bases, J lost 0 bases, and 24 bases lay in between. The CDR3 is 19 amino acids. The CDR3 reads CASSRTDLFFTSSTDTQYF. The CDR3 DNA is TGTGCCAGCAGTCGGACGGACCTCTTCTTTACCTCTAGCACAGATACGCAGTATTTT.